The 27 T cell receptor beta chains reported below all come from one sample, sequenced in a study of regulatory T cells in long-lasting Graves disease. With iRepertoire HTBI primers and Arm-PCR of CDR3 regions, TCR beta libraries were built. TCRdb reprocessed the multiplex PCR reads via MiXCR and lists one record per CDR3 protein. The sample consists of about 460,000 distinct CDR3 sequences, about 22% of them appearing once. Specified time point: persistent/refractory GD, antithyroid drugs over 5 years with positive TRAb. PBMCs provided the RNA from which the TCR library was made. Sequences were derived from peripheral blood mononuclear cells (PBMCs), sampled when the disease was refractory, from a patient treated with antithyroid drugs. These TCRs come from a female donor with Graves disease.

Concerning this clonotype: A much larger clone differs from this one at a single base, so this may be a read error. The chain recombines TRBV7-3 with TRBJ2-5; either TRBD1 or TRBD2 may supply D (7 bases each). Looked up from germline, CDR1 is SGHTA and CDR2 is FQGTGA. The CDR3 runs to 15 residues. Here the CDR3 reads CVSSSQGGEQETQYF. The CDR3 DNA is TGTGTCAGCAGCTCCCAGGGGGGGGAACAAGAGACCCAGTACTTC.

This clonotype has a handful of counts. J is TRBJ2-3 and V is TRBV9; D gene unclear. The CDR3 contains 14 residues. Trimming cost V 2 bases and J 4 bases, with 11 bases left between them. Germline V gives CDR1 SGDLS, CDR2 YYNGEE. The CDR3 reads CASSVDPSADTQYF. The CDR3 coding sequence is TGTGCCAGCAGCGTCGACCCCAGTGCAGATACGCAGTATTTT.

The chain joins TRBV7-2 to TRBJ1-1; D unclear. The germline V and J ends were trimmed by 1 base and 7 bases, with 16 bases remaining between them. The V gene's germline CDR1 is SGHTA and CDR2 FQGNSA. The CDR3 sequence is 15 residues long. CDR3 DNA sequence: TGTGCCAGCAGCTTAGTAATTAGGAGGTTTGATGAAGCTTTCTTT. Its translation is CASSLVIRRFDEAFF.

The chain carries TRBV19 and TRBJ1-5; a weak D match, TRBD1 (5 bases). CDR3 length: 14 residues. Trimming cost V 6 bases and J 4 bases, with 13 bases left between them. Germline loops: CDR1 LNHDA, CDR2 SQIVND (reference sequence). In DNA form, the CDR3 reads TGTGCCAGTAGCAAGGCGGGACGAAATCAGCCCCAGCATTTT. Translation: CASSKAGRNQPQHF. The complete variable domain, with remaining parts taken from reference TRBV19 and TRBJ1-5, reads DGGITQSPKYLFRKEGQNVTLSCEQNLNHDAMYWYRQDPGQGLRLIYYSQIVNDFQKGDIAEGYSVSREKKESFPLTVTSAQKNPTAFYLCASSKAGRNQPQHFGDGTRLSIL.

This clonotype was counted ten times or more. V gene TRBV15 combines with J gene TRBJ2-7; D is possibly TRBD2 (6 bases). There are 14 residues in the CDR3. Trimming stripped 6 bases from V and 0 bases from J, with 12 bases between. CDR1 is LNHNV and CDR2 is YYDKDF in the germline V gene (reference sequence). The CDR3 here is CATRKNSGSYEQYF. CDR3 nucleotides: TGTGCCACCAGAAAGAATAGCGGCTCCTACGAGCAGTACTTC.

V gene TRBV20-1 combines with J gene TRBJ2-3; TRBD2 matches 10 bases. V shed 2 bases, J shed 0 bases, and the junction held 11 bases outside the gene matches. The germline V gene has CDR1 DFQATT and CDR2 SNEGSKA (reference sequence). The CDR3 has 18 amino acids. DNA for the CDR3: TGCAGTGCTAGATCGGCTAGCGGGGGCCAAACTAGCACAGATACGCAGTATTTT. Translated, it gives CSARSASGGQTSTDTQYF.

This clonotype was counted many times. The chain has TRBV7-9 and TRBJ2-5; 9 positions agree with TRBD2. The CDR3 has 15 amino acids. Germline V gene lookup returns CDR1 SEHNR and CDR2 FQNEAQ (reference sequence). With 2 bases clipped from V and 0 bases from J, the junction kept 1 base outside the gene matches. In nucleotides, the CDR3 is TGTGCCAGCAGCTTACTAGCGGGGAACCAAGAGACCCAGTACTTC. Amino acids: CASSLLAGNQETQYF. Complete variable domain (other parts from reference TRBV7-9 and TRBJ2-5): DTGVSQNPRHKITKRGQNVTFRCDPISEHNRLYWYRQTLGQGPEFLTYFQNEAQLEKSRLLSDRFSAERPKGSFSTLEIQRTEQGDSAMYLCASSLLAGNQETQYFGPGTRLLVL.

The DNA of the CDR3 is TGTGCCTGGATGGCCAGCGGAGCCAAAAACATTCAGTACTTC. Translated: CAWMASGAKNIQYF. The rearrangement uses TRBV30 and TRBJ2-4; D is possibly TRBD2 (5 bases). The V and J ends lost 4 bases and 0 bases respectively, with 10 bases between them. CDR1 is GTSNPN, CDR2 SVGIG, per germline (reference sequence). The CDR3 runs 14 residues.

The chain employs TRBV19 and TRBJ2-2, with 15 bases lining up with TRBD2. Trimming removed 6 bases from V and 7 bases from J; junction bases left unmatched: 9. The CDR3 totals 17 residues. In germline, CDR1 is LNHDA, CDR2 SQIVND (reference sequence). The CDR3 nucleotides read TGTGCCAGTAGCGATTGGACTAGCGGGGGGGCCATCGGGGAGCTGTTTTTT. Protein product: CASSDWTSGGAIGELFF.

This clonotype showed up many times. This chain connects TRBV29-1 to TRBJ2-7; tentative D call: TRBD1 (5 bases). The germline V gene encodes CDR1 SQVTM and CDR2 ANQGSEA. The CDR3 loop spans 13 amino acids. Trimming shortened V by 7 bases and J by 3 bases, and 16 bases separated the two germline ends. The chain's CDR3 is CSATTGPVYEQYF. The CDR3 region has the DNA TGCAGCGCCACTACAGGTCCCGTCTACGAGCAGTACTTC.

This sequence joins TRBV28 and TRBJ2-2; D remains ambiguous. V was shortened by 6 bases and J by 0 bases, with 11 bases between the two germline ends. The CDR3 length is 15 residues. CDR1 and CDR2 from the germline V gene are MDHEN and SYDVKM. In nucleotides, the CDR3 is TGTGCCAGCAGCCAGGTTGATGCGAACACCGGGGAGCTGTTTTTT. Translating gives CASSQVDANTGELFF.

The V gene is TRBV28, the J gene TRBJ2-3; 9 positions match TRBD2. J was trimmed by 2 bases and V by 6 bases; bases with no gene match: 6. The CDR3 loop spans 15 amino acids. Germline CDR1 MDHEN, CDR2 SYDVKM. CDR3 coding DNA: TGTGCCAGCAGAGATAGCGGGAGCTACACAGATACGCAGTATTTT. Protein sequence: CASRDSGSYTDTQYF.

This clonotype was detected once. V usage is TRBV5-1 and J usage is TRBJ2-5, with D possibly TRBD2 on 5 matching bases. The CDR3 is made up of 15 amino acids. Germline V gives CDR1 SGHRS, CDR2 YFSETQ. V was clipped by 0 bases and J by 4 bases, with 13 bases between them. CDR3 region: CASSLERSAGETQYF. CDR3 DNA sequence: TGCGCCAGCAGCTTGGAACGTTCGGCGGGAGAGACCCAGTACTTC.

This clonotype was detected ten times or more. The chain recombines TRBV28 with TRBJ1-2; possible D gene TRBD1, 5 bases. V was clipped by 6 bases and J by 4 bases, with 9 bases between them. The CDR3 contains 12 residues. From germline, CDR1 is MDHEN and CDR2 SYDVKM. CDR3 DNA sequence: TGTGCCAGCAGCGAGGGACGCTATGGCTACACCTTC. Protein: CASSEGRYGYTF.

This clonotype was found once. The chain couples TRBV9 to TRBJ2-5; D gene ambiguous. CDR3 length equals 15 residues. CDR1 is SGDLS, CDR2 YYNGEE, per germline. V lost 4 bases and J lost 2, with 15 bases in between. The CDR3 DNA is TGTGCCAGCAGCCCGGGTGGTAGCCTTCAAGAGACCCAGTACTTC. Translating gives CASSPGGSLQETQYF.

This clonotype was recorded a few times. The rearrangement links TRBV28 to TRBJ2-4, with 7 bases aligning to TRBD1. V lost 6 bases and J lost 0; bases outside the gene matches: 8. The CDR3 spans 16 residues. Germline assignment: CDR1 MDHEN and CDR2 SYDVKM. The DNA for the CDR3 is TGTGCCAGCAGCCCCGGGACAGAACTAGCCAAAAACATTCAGTACTTC. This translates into CASSPGTELAKNIQYF.

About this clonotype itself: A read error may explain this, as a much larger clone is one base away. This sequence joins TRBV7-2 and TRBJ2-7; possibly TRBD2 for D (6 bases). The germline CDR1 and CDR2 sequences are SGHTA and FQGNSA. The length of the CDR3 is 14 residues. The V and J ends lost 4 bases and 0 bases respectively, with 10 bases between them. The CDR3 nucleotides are TGTGCCAGCAGCTGGGGACTCAACTCCTACGAGCAGTACTTC. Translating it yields CASSWGLNSYEQYF.

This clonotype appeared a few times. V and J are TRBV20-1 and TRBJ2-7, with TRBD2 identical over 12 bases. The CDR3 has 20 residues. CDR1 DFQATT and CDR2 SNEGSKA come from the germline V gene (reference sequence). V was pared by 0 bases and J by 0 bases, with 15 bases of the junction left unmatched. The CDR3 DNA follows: TGCAGTGCTAGAGATTTCCGGCAACTAGCGGGGGGACCATTCTCCTACGAGCAGTACTTC. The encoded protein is CSARDFRQLAGGPFSYEQYF.

CDR3 sequence (DNA): TGTGCCAGCAGCCCAACAGGGGAATCCCTCCACTTT. It encodes CASSPTGESLHF. The V call is TRBV7-9, the J call TRBJ1-6, with 7 bases fitting TRBD1. CDR3 size: 12 residues. The germline V gene has CDR1 SEHNR and CDR2 FQNEAQ (reference sequence). V gave up 5 bases and J gave up 14 bases; unmatched junction bases: 6.

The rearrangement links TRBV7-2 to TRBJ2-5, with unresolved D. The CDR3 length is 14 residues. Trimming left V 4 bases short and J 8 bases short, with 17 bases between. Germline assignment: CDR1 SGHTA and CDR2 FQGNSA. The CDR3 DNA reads TGTGCCAGCAGCTCTGGGTTGGAGAGTTTAACCCAGTACTTC. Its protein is CASSSGLESLTQYF.

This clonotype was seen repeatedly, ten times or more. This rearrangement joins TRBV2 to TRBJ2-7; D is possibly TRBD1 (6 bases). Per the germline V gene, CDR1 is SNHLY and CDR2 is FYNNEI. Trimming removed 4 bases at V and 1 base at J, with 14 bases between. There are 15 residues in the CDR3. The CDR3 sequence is CASSAATGFSYEQYF. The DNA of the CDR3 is TGTGCCAGCAGTGCCGCGACAGGATTTTCCTACGAGCAGTACTTC.

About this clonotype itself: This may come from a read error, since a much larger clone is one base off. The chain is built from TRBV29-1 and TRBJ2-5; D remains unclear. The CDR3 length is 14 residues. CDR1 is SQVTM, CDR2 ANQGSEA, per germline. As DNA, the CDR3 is TGCAGCGTTGAATTTGGACGGATCCAAGAGACCCAGTGCTTC. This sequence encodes CSVEFGRIQETQCF.

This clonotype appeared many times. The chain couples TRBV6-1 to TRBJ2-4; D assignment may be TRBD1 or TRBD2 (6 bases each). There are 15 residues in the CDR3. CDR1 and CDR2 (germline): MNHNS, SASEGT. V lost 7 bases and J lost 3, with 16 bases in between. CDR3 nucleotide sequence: TGTGCCAGCATCAAAGGCGGAGGGGGCAAAAACATTCAGTACTTC. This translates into CASIKGGGGKNIQYF.

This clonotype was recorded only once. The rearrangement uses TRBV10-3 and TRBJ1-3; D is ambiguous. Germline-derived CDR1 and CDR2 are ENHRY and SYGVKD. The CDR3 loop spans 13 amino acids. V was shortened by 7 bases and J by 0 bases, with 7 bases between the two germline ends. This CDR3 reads CAIIPLSGNTIYF. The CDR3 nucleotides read TGTGCCATCATTCCCCTCTCTGGAAACACCATATATTTT.

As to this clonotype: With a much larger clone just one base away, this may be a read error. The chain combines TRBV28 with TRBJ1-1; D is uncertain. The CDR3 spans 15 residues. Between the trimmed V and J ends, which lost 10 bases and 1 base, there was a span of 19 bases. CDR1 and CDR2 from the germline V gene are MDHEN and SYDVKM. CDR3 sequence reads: CAIRPKAGPNTEAFF. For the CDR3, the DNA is TGTGCCATCCGTCCTAAGGCGGGTCCGAACACTGAAGCTTTCTTT.

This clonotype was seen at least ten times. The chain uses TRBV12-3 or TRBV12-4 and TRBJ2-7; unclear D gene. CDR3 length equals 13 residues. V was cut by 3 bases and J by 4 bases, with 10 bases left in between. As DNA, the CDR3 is TGTGCCAGCAGTTTCGGCAATGGGTACGAGCAGTACTTC. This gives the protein CASSFGNGYEQYF.

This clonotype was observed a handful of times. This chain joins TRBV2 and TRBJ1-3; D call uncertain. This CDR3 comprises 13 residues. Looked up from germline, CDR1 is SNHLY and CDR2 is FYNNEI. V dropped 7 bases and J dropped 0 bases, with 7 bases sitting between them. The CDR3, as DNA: TGTGCCAGCACTGGACTCTCTGGAAACACCATATATTTT. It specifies CASTGLSGNTIYF.